Below are 3 T cell receptor beta chains sequenced from a single sample in a study of cytomegalovirus exposure and HLA in healthy donors. Sequencing used immunoSEQ multiplex PCR; TCRdb keeps in-frame clones, though not all of them. This sample yields about 310,000 clones, of which roughly 87% are seen a single time; around 0.96% belongs to the top ten. Sequencing used PBMCs. The receptors originated from a man aged 30-40 years in good health and CMV-seronegative.

A single count supports this clone. The gene calls are TRBV10-3 and TRBJ2-6; TRBD1 matches 9 bases. The CDR3 runs 17 residues. The V gene end was trimmed by 6 bases and the J gene end by 0 bases; junction bases not matched to a gene: 6. Germline lookup yields CDR1 ENHRY and CDR2 SYGVKD. CDR3 region: CAISRDRDSSGANVLTF. For the CDR3, the DNA is TGTGCCATCAGCCGGGACAGGGATAGCTCTGGGGCCAACGTCCTGACTTTC.

V usage is TRBV7-9 and J usage is TRBJ1-1; D may be TRBD1 (5 bases). From germline, CDR1 is SEHNR and CDR2 FQNEAQ (reference sequence). V lost 3 bases and J lost 3, with 17 bases in between. CDR3 length: 16 residues. This CDR3 reads CASSFHQGLGDTEAFF. The CDR3 nucleotides read TGTGCCAGCAGCTTTCACCAGGGACTAGGGGACACTGAAGCTTTCTTT. The full variable domain, with the rest looked up from reference TRBV7-9 and TRBJ1-1, is DTGVSQNPRHKITKRGQNVTFRCDPISEHNRLYWYRQTLGQGPEFLTYFQNEAQLEKSRLLSDRFSAERPKGSFSTLEIQRTEQGDSAMYLCASSFHQGLGDTEAFFGQGTRLTVV.

In this sample, this clone turned up a few times. The chain combines TRBV19 with TRBJ1-6; tentatively, D is TRBD1 (5 bases). This CDR3 is 14 amino acids long. Germline CDR1 is LNHDA and CDR2 is SQIVND (reference sequence). The germline V and J ends were trimmed by 3 bases and 4 bases, with 7 bases remaining between them. CDR3 sequence: CASSMGGYNSPLHF. The CDR3 DNA reads TGTGCCAGTAGTATGGGGGGGTATAATTCACCCCTCCACTTT.